The clone carrying this TCR beta chain has a single count. The same CDR3 can be traced to other DNA sequences in this sample. This sample is part of a study of blood T cell repertoires in COVID-19. Germline V gives CDR1 MDHEN, CDR2 SYDVKM. The CDR3 runs to 14 residues. Trimming pared 4 bases from V and 0 bases from J, leaving 7 bases between. Method: immunoSEQ multiplex PCR; TCRdb's copy keeps in-frame clones and lacks some. Among 150,000 or so clones listed, around nine tenths were seen once. The sample taken for sequencing was peripheral blood. The TCR was taken from a woman between 65 and 79 years old with COVID-19, enrolled during active disease. J is TRBJ1-5 and V is TRBV28; D gene ambiguous. The CDR3 DNA reads as TGTGCCAGCAGTTCACATTCTAGCAATCAGCCCCAGCATTTT. Encoded protein: CASSSHSSNQPQHF. The whole variable domain, remainder taken from reference TRBV28 and TRBJ1-5, is DVKVTQSSRYLVKRTGEKVFLECVQDMDHENMFWYRQDPGLGLRLIYFSYDVKMKEKGDIPEGYSVSREKKERFSLILESASTNQTSMYLCASSSHSSNQPQHFGDGTRLSIL.